This T cell receptor (beta chain) was recovered during a study of T cell responses to AZD1222 COVID-19 vaccine. Study information: Second-dose timings of about 4 or about 12 weeks were pooled. Study findings and constraints: Rises in breadth and depth of Spike-specific TCRs came after two AZD1222 doses. Regions 160-218 and 743-854 dominated among vaccine-associated CD4 TCRs spanning spike. Donors were chiefly white British, with a greater number of females, and clonal diversity was perhaps underestimated.

TCRdb's table, derived via immunoSEQ multiplex PCR, lists solely in-frame clones and lacks some. The data show over 65,000 clones, approximately 87% seen once. This clone was observed a single time. Its matching antigen is unknown. Trimming took off 8 bases at V and 2 bases at J, with 13 bases between the two ends. This CDR3 has 14 residues. Germline V CDR1 and CDR2: SNHLY, FYNNEI. This TCR was recovered from an adult in good health. This sequence joins TRBV2 and TRBJ1-5; the D gene is possibly TRBD1 (5 bases). Sequenced material: peripheral blood, taken on day 0 of AZD1222 vaccination. CDR3 DNA: TGTGCCAGCGGGGGGACTCGCGGCAATCAGCCCCAGCATTTT. It codes for CASGGTRGNQPQHF.